The T cell receptor beta chain under discussion was sequenced for a study of blood T cell repertoires in COVID-19. For the study at large: Sites across the United States, Italy and Spain contributed samples from acute and convalescent COVID-19. The analysed material was cDNA or gDNA that came from T cells, B-cell-depleted T cells, or PBMCs.

Per the original methods: Estimation of nucleated cell counts was performed using reference gene primer amplification. Sequencing was performed with immunoSEQ multiplex PCR; in TCRdb, only in-frame clones are kept and a portion is missing. Clone size and the V and J calls come from that table; the DNA yielded D and trimming. The table has fewer than 250,000 clones, 92% seen once. Enrolment of Seattle patients took place during active infection, and they were followed longitudinally. The sequenced sample consisted of peripheral blood. The receptor comes from a man aged 60 to 75 with COVID-19, enrolled during active disease.

In nucleotides, the CDR3 is TGTGCCAGCAGCCTAACCCCCCGGCGACAGAAAACTTGCACAGATACGCAGTATTTT. It yields the protein CASSLTPRRQKTCTDTQYF. The chain combines TRBV21-1 with TRBJ2-3; the D call TRBD1 from the table was never checked on the DNA. TRBV21-1 is annotated as a pseudogene. The CDR3 sequence is 19 residues long.